One sample yielded the 24 T cell receptor beta chains listed below, sequenced in a study of spatial heterogeneity in lung cancer. Time point indicated: sample taken at primary tumor resection. The study, taken as a whole, reports: How many expanded intratumoral alpha and beta TCRs were present tracked the tumor mutation count, which was a count of nonsynonymous mutations.

TCRdb re-called the 5' RACE reads with MiXCR, one entry per CDR3 protein. The sample lists about 10,000 distinct CDR3 sequences, 7.5% to 9.5% occurring once. For these receptors, no antigen is known. This specimen consisted of lung tumor tissue, obtained at surgery. Receptors were obtained from a male donor with early-stage non-small cell lung cancer.

This clonotype occurred many times. The chain carries TRBV20-1 and TRBJ1-1; D remains ambiguous. Germline V gene data show CDR1 as DFQATT and CDR2 as SNEGSKA (reference sequence). With 6 bases removed from V and 0 bases from J, the gap between germline ends came to 11 bases. CDR3 length: 13 residues. The CDR3 protein is CSAPDPVNTEAFF. The CDR3, as DNA: TGCAGTGCCCCAGACCCCGTGAACACTGAAGCTTTCTTT.

The table lists this clonotype with many counts. The V call is TRBV5-1, the J call TRBJ2-5, with 8 bases matching TRBD2. Germline V gene lookup returns CDR1 SGHRS and CDR2 YFSETQ. The CDR3 is 15 amino acids. V lost 0 bases and J lost 3; bases outside the gene matches: 4. This CDR3 reads CASSLVYGGEETQYF. CDR3 bases: TGCGCCAGCAGCTTGGTATACGGGGGGGAAGAGACCCAGTACTTC.

The table lists this clonotype with many counts. The chain recombines TRBV5-1 with TRBJ2-7, with D hard to call. The CDR3 runs to 14 residues. Per germline, CDR1 SGHRS and CDR2 YFSETQ. V was cut by 0 bases and J by 1 base, with 8 bases left in between. CDR3: CASSLDPKSYEQYF. The CDR3 DNA reads as TGCGCCAGCAGCTTGGACCCCAAATCCTACGAGCAGTACTTC.

This clonotype is medium-sized (0.01 to 0.1%) in the sample. This chain links TRBV12-3 or TRBV12-4 with TRBJ2-1; D ambiguous. This CDR3 comprises 14 residues. With 2 bases removed from V and 2 bases from J, the gap between germline ends came to 7 bases. CDR3 bases: TGTGCCAGCAGTTTATCCCGTCCCTACAATGAGCAGTTCTTC. This translates into CASSLSRPYNEQFF.

The rearrangement uses TRBV20-1 and TRBJ2-1; tentatively, D is TRBD1 or TRBD2 (5 bases each). This CDR3 has 14 amino acids. Germline lookup yields CDR1 DFQATT and CDR2 SNEGSKA (reference sequence). Between the trimmed V and J ends, which lost 2 bases and 7 bases, there was a span of 15 bases. CDR3 loop: CSARKGEWGNEQFF. The CDR3 DNA is TGCAGTGCTAGAAAAGGGGAGTGGGGAAATGAGCAGTTCTTC.

A few counts support this clonotype. The chain joins TRBV28 to TRBJ2-3, with D maybe TRBD2 (6 bases). Trimming cost V 2 bases and J 4 bases, with 10 bases left between them. This CDR3 is built from 14 residues. Germline CDR1 reads MDHEN; CDR2 reads SYDVKM. In DNA, the CDR3 is TGTGCCAGCAGTTTACCGGGAGCGGCAGATACGCAGTATTTT. Its protein product is CASSLPGAADTQYF.

This clonotype was seen at least ten times. CDR3 nucleotide sequence: TGTGCCAGCAGCGACGGGACTAGCGGGGGGTCCGAAGAGACCCAGTACTTC. Translating it yields CASSDGTSGGSEETQYF. The V call is TRBV2, the J call TRBJ2-5; the match to TRBD2 covers 15 bases. In germline, CDR1 is SNHLY, CDR2 FYNNEI. V shed 6 bases and J 3 bases; nucleotides not matched to a gene: 8. The CDR3 contains 17 residues.

This clonotype has only a few counts. The chain couples TRBV6-2 or TRBV6-3 to TRBJ2-1; 9 nucleotides align to TRBD2. Germline V gene sequence: CDR1 MNHEY, CDR2 SVGEGT. This CDR3 has 15 residues. Unmatched junction bases numbered 8, after V lost 7 bases and J lost 4 bases. CDR3 region: CASTTTSGFYNEQFF. The CDR3 bases are TGTGCCAGCACCACTACTAGCGGGTTTTACAATGAGCAGTTCTTC.

This clonotype has only a few counts. V and J are TRBV20-1 and TRBJ2-6, with 7 bases lining up with TRBD1. J gave up 0 bases and V 3 bases, and 8 bases lay outside the gene matches. Germline CDR1 DFQATT, CDR2 SNEGSKA (reference sequence). This CDR3 has 17 amino acids. The CDR3 DNA sequence: TGCAGTGCTAGTCAGGGGGTGGGGAGCTCTGGGGCCAACGTCCTGACTTTC. As protein: CSASQGVGSSGANVLTF.

Concerning this clonotype: A much larger clone lies one base from this, so it may be a read error. The chain joins TRBV18 to TRBJ1-1, with no clear D. The germline gives CDR1 KGHSH, CDR2 LQKENI. The CDR3 is 14 residues long. CDR3 DNA sequence: TGTGCCAACTCACCGCTAGGGCGTTTGGATGAAGCTTTCTTT. Encoded protein: CANSPLGRLDEAFF.

The chain has TRBV6-2 or TRBV6-3 and TRBJ2-7; no definite D call. Deletions cut 4 bases from V and 4 bases from J, with 5 bases between. Germline-derived CDR1 and CDR2 are MNHEY and SVGEGT. The CDR3 loop spans 11 amino acids. The CDR3 coding sequence is TGTGCCAGCAGTTCCTATTACGAGCAGTACTTC. Protein: CASSSYYEQYF.

The chain joins TRBV5-4 to TRBJ2-3; a weak D match, TRBD2 (5 bases). Trimming took 0 bases from V and 1 from J, leaving 6 bases between them. The CDR3 extends over 14 amino acids. Germline-derived CDR1 and CDR2 are SGHNT and YYREEE (reference sequence). In nucleotides, the CDR3 is TGTGCCAGCAGCTTGGGGGGAGGCACAGATACGCAGTATTTT. Translating it yields CASSLGGGTDTQYF.

In its sample, this clonotype was seen many times. The chain is built from TRBV29-1 and TRBJ2-3; D is unresolved. The germline gives CDR1 SQVTM, CDR2 ANQGSEA. CDR3 length: 15 amino acids. V was trimmed by 1 base and J by 1 base, leaving 12 bases between them. CDR3 loop: CSVEGGKTGTDTQYF. CDR3 nucleotides: TGCAGCGTTGAAGGGGGAAAAACGGGCACAGATACGCAGTATTTT.

This clonotype was picked up many times. V is TRBV4-2 and J is TRBJ2-1; 10 nucleotides line up with TRBD2. CDR1 LGHNA and CDR2 YNFKEQ come from the germline V gene. The CDR3 length is 17 residues. J lost 4 bases, V lost 4 bases, and 10 bases had no gene match. The CDR3 DNA sequence: TGTGCCAGCAGCCCCCGAGGAGGGACTAGCGAATACAATGAGCAGTTCTTC. Translation: CASSPRGGTSEYNEQFF.

The rearrangement links TRBV20-1 to TRBJ1-1; D gene ambiguous. This CDR3 is built from 13 residues. V lost 6 bases, J lost 1 base, and 12 bases lay in between. CDR1 is DFQATT, CDR2 SNEGSKA, per germline (reference sequence). For the CDR3, the DNA is TGCAGTGCCGGCCATGCGTGGAACACTGAAGCTTTCTTT. Translated: CSAGHAWNTEAFF.

In its sample, this clonotype was seen many times. The chain has TRBV27 and TRBJ1-2; 9 positions match TRBD1. The CDR3 covers 13 residues. Germline loops: CDR1 MNHEY, CDR2 SMNVEV (reference sequence). V trimming: 2 bases; J trimming: 10 bases; junction bases outside the gene matches: 5. For the CDR3, the DNA is TGTGCCAGCAGTTTAGAAACAGGGGGCGACTACACCTTC. Translation: CASSLETGGDYTF.

This clonotype has at least ten counts. The chain combines TRBV7-2 with TRBJ2-7; D is perhaps TRBD1 or TRBD2 (6 bases each). Trimming shortened V by 2 bases and J by 3 bases, and 14 bases separated the two germline ends. The CDR3 is 15 amino acids. Germline V lookup: CDR1 SGHTA, CDR2 FQGNSA. CDR3 nucleotide sequence: TGTGCCAGCAGCTTAAGGGGGGCGCTGGGCTACGAGCAGTACTTC. Translated: CASSLRGALGYEQYF.

This clonotype is labeled large. V usage is TRBV2 and J usage is TRBJ2-1, with 7 bases matching TRBD1. This CDR3 comprises 14 residues. V gave up 4 bases and J gave up 0 bases; unmatched junction bases: 0. In germline, CDR1 is SNHLY, CDR2 FYNNEI. The CDR3: CASSGDSSYNEQFF. As DNA, the CDR3 is TGTGCCAGCAGTGGGGACAGCTCCTACAATGAGCAGTTCTTC.

This clonotype was detected ten times or more. CDR3 region: CASSQDIASYEQYF. The CDR3 region has the DNA TGTGCCAGCAGCCAAGATATTGCAAGCTACGAGCAGTACTTC. J is TRBJ2-7 and V is TRBV4-2; D not certain. The germline V gene encodes CDR1 LGHNA and CDR2 YNFKEQ. CDR3 length: 14 residues. The V and J ends lost 0 bases and 3 bases respectively, with 9 bases between them.

This clonotype was seen repeatedly, ten times or more. The chain links TRBV11-2 to TRBJ1-4, with 11 bases fitting TRBD1. Germline lookup yields CDR1 SGHAT and CDR2 FQNNGV. J gave up 7 bases and V 5 bases, and 3 bases lay outside the gene matches. This CDR3 is built from 14 residues. The CDR3 DNA reads as TGTGCCAGCAGCCCGGACAGGGGGCTTGAAAAACTGTTTTTT. Translation: CASSPDRGLEKLFF.

This sequence joins TRBV7-9 and TRBJ1-1; D remains unclear. The V end lost 1 base, the J end lost 5 bases, and 8 bases lay between the germline ends. The CDR3 has 13 residues. The germline V gene has CDR1 SEHNR and CDR2 FQNEAQ (reference sequence). As DNA, the CDR3 is TGTGCCAGCAGCTTAGAACCGGAGACTGAAGCTTTCTTT. Encoded protein: CASSLEPETEAFF.

This clonotype was seen at least ten times. CDR3 sequence (DNA): TGTGCCAGCAGCGCAGCGGGGAGCCAAGAGACCCAGTACTTC. Protein: CASSAAGSQETQYF. The chain joins TRBV5-4 to TRBJ2-5; 7 bases are shared with TRBD2. The junction had 4 bases not matched to a gene; V was cut back by 4 bases and J by 1 base. Germline CDR1 is SGHNT and CDR2 is YYREEE (reference sequence). This CDR3 spans 14 amino acids.

The chain carries TRBV9 and TRBJ2-3; 7 bases line up with TRBD1. Looked up from germline, CDR1 is SGDLS and CDR2 is YYNGEE. Germline trimming cut 3 bases from V and 5 bases from J; bases unmatched to any gene: 6. CDR3 size: 14 residues. CDR3 loop: CASSAWTGVDTQYF. CDR3 nucleotide sequence: TGTGCCAGCAGCGCTTGGACAGGCGTAGATACGCAGTATTTT.

This clonotype occurred many times. This chain uses TRBV27 with TRBJ1-2, with TRBD1 as a possible D gene (6 bases). CDR3 length equals 13 residues. Trimming removed 5 bases at V and 4 bases at J, with 11 bases between. Germline values: CDR1 MNHEY, CDR2 SMNVEV (reference sequence). The CDR3 loop is CASSRTGIYGYTF. The CDR3 nucleotides read TGTGCCAGCAGTCGCACAGGGATCTATGGCTACACCTTC.